This TCR beta chain was sequenced for a study of cytomegalovirus exposure and HLA in healthy donors. V lost 5 bases and J 9 bases, leaving 14 bases between the germline ends. This CDR3 has 13 residues. Germline values: CDR1 SEHNR, CDR2 FQNEAQ (reference sequence). PCR employed 60 Vbeta and 13 Jbeta primers. Clones were read by immunoSEQ multiplex PCR, and TCRdb kept only the in-frame ones, dropping some. The sample consists of roughly 190,000 clones, 65% to 90% of them appearing once. V is TRBV7-9 and J is TRBJ1-5; D remains unclear. The clonotype originates from a man in his forties in good health and CMV-seropositive. What was sequenced was PBMCs. The CDR3 bases are TGTGCCAGCAGCAGCGACGATCGGTGGCCCCAGCATTTT. Translation gives CASSSDDRWPQHF.